This T cell receptor beta chain stems from a study of blood T cells in healthy people across ages. About this clonotype itself: The antigen remains unidentified.

The use of a sample-barcoded 5' primer and a J-beta primer mix characterized a second PCR of about 7 to 12 cycles. TCRdb reprocessed the 5' RACE reads with MiXCR, giving one entry per CDR3 protein. This sample carries about a million distinct CDR3 sequences, roughly 51% of them seen once, and the ten largest clones take about a fifth. A minimum of 7 million PBMCs was isolated per sample. General study results and limits: Lack of knowledge of donor CMV status possibly confounded expanded clonotype changes. The diversity estimates, figures obtained from one million T cells, were considered underestimates. Samples with more naive T cells showed higher observed beta diversity.

Trimming shortened V by 2 bases and J by 3 bases, and 7 bases separated the two germline ends. The length of the CDR3 is 13 residues. CDR1 is MGHDK and CDR2 is SYGVNS in the germline V gene. Material for sequencing was blood. This TCR was recovered from a woman aged 60-75 years in good health. V gene TRBV25-1 combines with J gene TRBJ1-2; D is uncertain. The CDR3 region is CASSEAAYYGYTF. As DNA, the CDR3 is TGTGCCAGCAGTGAAGCGGCATACTATGGCTACACCTTC.